The following is a TCR beta chain sequence with its context. The sample belongs to a study of blood T cell repertoires in COVID-19. Study summary: Spain, Italy and the United States supplied samples that represented acute and convalescent COVID-19. Sources were T cells, B-cell-depleted T cells, or PBMCs; the material itself was cDNA or gDNA.

Original handling: Nucleated cell counts were estimated from reference gene primer amplification. Data came from immunoSEQ multiplex PCR; TCRdb stores just in-frame clones and leaves some out. V, J and clone size reflect that table, while D and trimming were determined from the DNA. The table records fewer than 55,000 clones, roughly 86% of them present only once. This TCR was recovered from a middle-aged man with active COVID-19. Sequenced: peripheral blood.

This chain's CDR3 is CASSTSGGSTDTQYF. CDR3 nucleotides: TGTGCCAGCAGCACTAGCGGGGGGAGCACAGATACGCAGTATTTT. V is TRBV2 and J is TRBJ2-3; 12 bases fit TRBD2. This CDR3 has 15 amino acids. Germline trimming cut 6 bases from V and 0 bases from J; bases unmatched to any gene: 1. Germline assignment: CDR1 SNHLY and CDR2 FYNNEI.